Listed below are T cell receptor beta chains from one sample, sequenced in a study of shared clonotypes between healthy human individuals. Sequencing was performed with immunoSEQ multiplex PCR; in TCRdb, only in-frame clones are kept and a portion is missing. The sample has about 2.2 million clones; around 93% are singletons. Sequencing was performed on naive CD8+ T cells from PBMCs. The receptors stem from a man aged 18 to 29 in good health. Some clones in this sample may be carry-over from other donors' samples. Each CDR3 is given with its conserved first and last residue. A D gene is named only where the DNA matches it firmly. The size entry is marked missing in some rows and otherwise reads once, few, many or a size class.

clone_size d_call j_call v_call cdr3_aa cdr3_nt
. . TRBJ1-1 TRBV19 CASSIARVSTEAFF TGTGCCAGTAGTATAGCCCGGGTTTCGACTGAAGCTTTCTTT
. TRBD2 TRBJ2-2 TRBV11-2 CASSLGLQNTGELFF TGTGCCAGCAGCCTGGGACTACAGAACACCGGGGAGCTGTTTTTT
few . TRBJ1-5 TRBV27 CASSPSGRRVDQPQHF TGTGCCAGCAGTCCCTCGGGACGCCGGGTCGATCAGCCCCAGCATTTT
. TRBD2 TRBJ2-1 TRBV5-1 CASSSISGSYNEQFF TGCGCCAGCAGCTCCATTAGCGGGAGCTACAATGAGCAGTTCTTC
. . TRBJ2-7 TRBV28 CASSLVLSGIFYEQYF TGTGCCAGCAGTTTAGTCCTTAGCGGAATTTTCTACGAGCAGTACTTC
. TRBD2 TRBJ2-1 TRBV9 CASSVGRGIAGNEQFF TGTGCCAGCAGCGTAGGTCGCGGGATAGCGGGCAATGAGCAGTTCTTC
. . TRBJ2-7 TRBV28 CASRKWGRDGSEQYF TGTGCCAGCAGAAAATGGGGCAGGGACGGTTCCGAGCAGTACTTC
. . TRBJ2-1 TRBV4-1 CASSQASFSNEQFF TGCGCCAGCAGCCAAGCTAGCTTTAGCAATGAGCAGTTCTTC
. TRBD2 TRBJ2-7 TRBV4-1 CASSQASSGSYEQYF TGCGCCAGCAGCCAAGCGTCTAGCGGCTCCTACGAGCAGTACTTC
. . TRBJ2-7 TRBV27 CASSLRVLYEQYF TGTGCCAGCAGTTTGAGGGTTTTGTACGAGCAGTACTTC
. . TRBJ1-3 TRBV28 CASSDSNSGNTIYF TGTGCCAGCAGTGACAGTAACTCTGGAAACACCATATATTTT
. . TRBJ2-6 TRBV9 CASKGSGANVLTF TGTGCCAGCAAGGGCTCTGGGGCCAACGTCCTGACTTTC
. . TRBJ2-7 TRBV5-8 CASSLNSAPISEQYF TGTGCCAGCAGCTTGAATTCTGCCCCAATAAGCGAGCAGTACTTC
. TRBD1 TRBJ2-7 TRBV27 CASRGDRAYEQYF TGTGCCAGCAGGGGGGACAGGGCCTACGAGCAGTACTTC
. . TRBJ2-3 TRBV4-2 CASSPGWGGRGDTQYF TGTGCCAGCAGCCCCGGCTGGGGAGGACGAGGGGATACGCAGTATTTT
. . TRBJ1-2 TRBV7-6 CASSRRGGGYGYTF TGTGCCAGCAGCCGACGGGGGGGAGGGTATGGCTACACCTTC
. TRBD2 TRBJ2-1 TRBV5-4 CASSYAGGYGNEQFF TGTGCCAGCAGCTACGCGGGAGGGTACGGCAATGAGCAGTTCTTC
. TRBD2 TRBJ2-5 TRBV9 CASSPPGLEETQYF TGTGCCAGCAGCCCGCCGGGACTAGAAGAGACCCAGTACTTC
. . TRBJ2-3 TRBV14 CASSRPPTEADTQYF TGTGCCAGCAGCCGACCCCCTACGGAGGCAGATACGCAGTATTTT
. . TRBJ1-3 TRBV19 CASTRDGFSGNTIYF TGTGCCAGTACCCGGGACGGATTCTCTGGAAACACCATATATTTT
. TRBD2 TRBJ2-1 TRBV4-2 CASSQPGLAGYNEQFF TGTGCCAGCAGCCAACCGGGACTAGCGGGTTACAATGAGCAGTTCTTC
. TRBD2 TRBJ2-5 TRBV19 CATRGEAEETQYF TGTGCCACCCGGGGGGAGGCGGAGGAGACCCAGTACTTC
. . TRBJ2-1 TRBV7-9 CGDGGRNEQFF TGTGGAGACGGAGGTCGCAATGAGCAGTTCTTC
once . TRBJ2-1 TRBV30 CAWSRGTVIPLEQFF TGTGCCTGGAGCCGAGGGACGGTTATCCCTCTCGAGCAGTTCTTC
once TRBD1 TRBJ2-2 TRBV4-2 CASRQGVNTGELFF TGTGCCAGCAGACAGGGGGTGAACACCGGGGAGCTGTTTTTT
. . TRBJ2-2 TRBV27 CASSLFWEVTGELFF TGTGCCAGCAGTTTATTTTGGGAGGTCACCGGGGAGCTGTTTTTT
. . TRBJ2-2 TRBV4-1 CASSYGESTGELFF TGCGCCAGCTCGTATGGCGAGAGCACCGGGGAGCTGTTTTTT
once . TRBJ2-5 TRBV7-6 CASSPYREGIGETQYF TGTGCCAGCAGCCCGTACAGGGAGGGGATCGGAGAGACCCAGTACTTC
. . TRBJ2-1 TRBV7-6 CASSPVWSSYNEQFF TGTGCCAGCAGCCCCGTGTGGAGCTCCTACAATGAGCAGTTCTTC
few . TRBJ1-1 TRBV20-1 CKPGANTEAFF TGCAAGCCGGGGGCGAACACTGAAGCTTTCTTT
. . TRBJ2-1 TRBV15 CATSPTSYNEQFF TGTGCCACCAGCCCAACCTCCTACAATGAGCAGTTCTTC
. . TRBJ2-7 TRBV5-1 CASSTWTTAYEQYF TGCGCCAGCAGCACCTGGACTACCGCCTACGAGCAGTACTTC
. . TRBJ2-5 TRBV7-6 CASSADAELYF TGTGCCAGCAGCGCAGACGCAGAACTGTACTTC
. TRBD2 TRBJ2-7 TRBV5-4 CASSFVVPGGPNEQYF TGTGCCAGCAGCTTTGTAGTCCCGGGAGGGCCAAACGAGCAGTACTTC
. . TRBJ2-1 TRBV18 CASSPRTASSYNEQFF TGTGCCAGCTCACCACGGACGGCAAGCTCCTACAATGAGCAGTTCTTC